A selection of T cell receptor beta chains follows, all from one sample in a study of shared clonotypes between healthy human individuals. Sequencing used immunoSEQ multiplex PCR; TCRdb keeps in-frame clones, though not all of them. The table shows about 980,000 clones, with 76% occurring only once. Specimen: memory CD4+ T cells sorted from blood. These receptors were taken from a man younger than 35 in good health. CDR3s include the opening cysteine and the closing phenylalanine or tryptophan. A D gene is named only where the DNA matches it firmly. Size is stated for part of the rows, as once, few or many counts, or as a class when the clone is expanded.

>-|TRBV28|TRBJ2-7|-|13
CASVSRVAYEQYF
TGTGCCAGCGTCTCTAGGGTGGCCTACGAGCAGTACTTC
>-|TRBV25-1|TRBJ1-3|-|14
CASSGGFSGNTIYF
TGTGCCAGCAGTGGAGGTTTCTCTGGAAACACCATATATTTT
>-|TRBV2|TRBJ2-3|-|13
CASSQDLLDTQYF
TGTGCCAGCAGCCAGGACCTCTTAGATACGCAGTATTTT
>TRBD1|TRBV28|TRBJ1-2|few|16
CASSLRPGGGNYGYTF
TGTGCCAGCAGTTTACGACCAGGGGGCGGTAACTATGGCTACACCTTC
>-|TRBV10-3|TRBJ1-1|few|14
CAISEGSQNTEAFF
TGTGCCATCAGTGAGGGATCCCAGAACACTGAAGCTTTCTTT
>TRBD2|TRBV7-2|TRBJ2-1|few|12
CASSQTSGRVFF
TGTGCCAGCAGCCAGACTAGCGGGAGGGTGTTCTTC
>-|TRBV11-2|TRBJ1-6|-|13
CASSSPGGSPLHF
TGTGCCAGCAGTTCCCCAGGAGGGTCACCCCTCCACTTT
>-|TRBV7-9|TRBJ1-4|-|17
CASSLGGGYATNEKLFF
TGTGCCAGCAGCTTAGGGGGAGGGTATGCAACTAATGAAAAACTGTTTTTT
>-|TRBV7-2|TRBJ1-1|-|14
CASSLGGLGYEAFF
TGTGCCAGCAGCTTAGGGGGCCTGGGATATGAAGCTTTCTTT
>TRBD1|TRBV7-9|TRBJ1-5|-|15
CASSLEGTGVQPQHF
TGTGCCAGCAGCTTAGAGGGGACAGGGGTCCAGCCCCAGCATTTT
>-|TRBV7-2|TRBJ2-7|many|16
CASSLTGGDGRYEQYF
TGTGCCAGCAGCTTGACGGGTGGAGATGGTCGCTACGAGCAGTACTTC
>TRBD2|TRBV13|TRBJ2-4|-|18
CASSREVAGDLAKNIQYF
TGTGCCAGCAGCCGGGAGGTAGCGGGAGATCTCGCCAAAAACATTCAGTACTTC
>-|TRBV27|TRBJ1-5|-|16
CASSPTGPFSNQPQHF
TGTGCCAGCAGCCCGACAGGCCCCTTTAGCAATCAGCCCCAGCATTTT
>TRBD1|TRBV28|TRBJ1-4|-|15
CASSTYRGPNEKLFF
TGTGCCAGCAGTACCTACAGGGGACCTAATGAAAAACTGTTTTTT
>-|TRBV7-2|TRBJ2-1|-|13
CASSWFRKNEQFF
TGTGCCAGCAGCTGGTTTAGAAAGAATGAGCAGTTCTTC
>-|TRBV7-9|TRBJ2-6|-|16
CASSLGLSSGANVLTF
TGTGCCAGCAGCTTAGGGTTGAGCTCTGGGGCCAACGTCCTGACTTTC
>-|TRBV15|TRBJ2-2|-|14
CATSTGANTGELFF
TGTGCCACCAGCACCGGGGCGAACACCGGGGAGCTGTTTTTT
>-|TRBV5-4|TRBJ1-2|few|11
CASSAYYGYTF
TGTGCCAGCAGCGCTTACTATGGCTACACCTTC
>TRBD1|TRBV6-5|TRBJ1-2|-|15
CASRKTGRANYGYTF
TGTGCCAGCAGAAAGACAGGGAGAGCTAACTATGGCTACACCTTC
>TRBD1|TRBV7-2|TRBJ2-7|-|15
CASSLPGTGGYEQYF
TGTGCCAGCAGCTTGCCCGGGACAGGGGGCTACGAGCAGTACTTC
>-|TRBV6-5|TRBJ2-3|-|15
CASSYSRGTPDTQYF
TGTGCCAGCAGTTACTCGAGGGGGACACCTGATACGCAGTATTTT
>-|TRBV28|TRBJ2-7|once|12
CASSPLRREQYF
TGTGCCAGCAGTCCCCTCCGACGCGAGCAGTACTTC
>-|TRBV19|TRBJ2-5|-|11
CASSMGETQYF
TGTGCCAGTAGTATGGGGGAGACCCAGTACTTC
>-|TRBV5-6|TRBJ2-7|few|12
CASSLRGGEQYF
TGTGCCAGCAGCTTGCGGGGAGGCGAGCAGTACTTC
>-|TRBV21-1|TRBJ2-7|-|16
CASSHSDASGLFEQYF
TGTGCCAGCAGCCATTCGGACGCCTCGGGACTTTTCGAGCAGTACTTC
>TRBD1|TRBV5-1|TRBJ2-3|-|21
CASSRIGLRTGLASSTDTQYF
TGCGCCAGCAGCCGGATTGGGTTGAGGACAGGGCTTGCCTCTAGCACAGATACGCAGTATTTT
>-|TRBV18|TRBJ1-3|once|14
CASSGGSSGNTIYF
TGTGCCAGCTCAGGGGGATCCTCTGGAAACACCATATATTTT
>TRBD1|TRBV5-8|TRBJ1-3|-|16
CASSFPGTGSGNTIYF
TGTGCCAGCAGCTTCCCTGGGACAGGGAGTGGAAACACCATATATTTT
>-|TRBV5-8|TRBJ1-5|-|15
CASSLAPGVYQPQHF
TGTGCCAGCAGCTTGGCCCCGGGGGTATACCAGCCCCAGCATTTT
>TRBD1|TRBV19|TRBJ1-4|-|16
CASKRQGQGSNEKLFF
TGTGCCAGTAAAAGACAGGGGCAAGGATCTAATGAAAAACTGTTTTTT
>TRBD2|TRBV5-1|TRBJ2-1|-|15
CASRDGTSGGNEQFF
TGCGCCAGCAGGGACGGGACTAGCGGGGGGAATGAGCAGTTCTTC
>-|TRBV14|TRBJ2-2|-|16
CASSQRPARQSGELFF
TGTGCCAGCAGCCAAAGGCCGGCACGACAGTCCGGGGAGCTGTTTTTT
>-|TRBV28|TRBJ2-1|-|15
CASGPGDSSYNEQFF
TGTGCCAGCGGTCCAGGGGATAGCTCCTACAATGAGCAGTTCTTC
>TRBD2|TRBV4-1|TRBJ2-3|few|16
CASSLASGGRTDTQYF
TGCGCCAGCAGCCTCGCTAGCGGGGGGCGCACAGATACGCAGTATTTT
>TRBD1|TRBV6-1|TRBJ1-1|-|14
CASSFTGVGTEAFF
TGTGCCAGCAGTTTTACAGGGGTGGGCACTGAAGCTTTCTTT